This T cell receptor (beta chain) derives from a study of Ad26.COV2.S vaccination and SARS-CoV-2 variants. Produced via immunoSEQ multiplex PCR; TCRdb's table is partial and in-frame only. The data contain 380,000 or so clones, approximately 90% of them singletons. The treatment here: some 19 received Ad26.COV2.S at low or high dose, single or two shots; roughly 5 received placebo; per-sample allocation not given. Collection of samples fell on day 63 after the first vaccine or placebo injection. CDR3 length equals 13 residues. After removal of 4 bases from V and 12 bases from J, the junction contained 7 bases not matched to a gene. CDR1 and CDR2 (germline): KGHSH, LQKENI.

The chain employs TRBV18 and TRBJ2-4; 9 bases fit TRBD1. The sequence came from a person aged 18-65 years who received the Ad26.COV2.S COVID-19 vaccine or a placebo. Sequenced material: peripheral blood, taken in a trial of Ad26.COV2.S vaccine versus placebo. CDR3 sequence: CASSLAGTGHQYF. The DNA of the CDR3 is TGTGCCAGCTCACTGGCCGGGACAGGGCATCAGTACTTC.